This TCR beta chain originates from a study of blood T cell repertoires in COVID-19 (dated by TCRdb to about 2020). Concerning the study at large: Samples from collaborators originated in the United States, Italy and Spain and spanned both the acute and convalescent phases of COVID-19. The prospective study material was composed of cDNA or gDNA derived from T cells, B-cell-depleted T cells, or PBMCs. Deeply sampled blood TCRbeta repertoires from subjects exposed to, actively infected with, or recovered from COVID-19 were included in the dataset. A freely available public database, intended as a resource for researchers studying the immune response to SARS-CoV-2, is where the repertoires were released. Samples came from the ongoing ImmuneRACE study (first 160 participants) plus 1,254 subjects from 6 global collaborators. A de-identified subject ID, COVID-19 status, age in years and sex were almost always included in the sample metadata. Where available, HLA class I and class II types were taken from metadata supplied by the sample provider and were not determined by assay-based typing.

TCRbeta CDR3 regions were amplified from genomic DNA using the immunoSEQ Assay, a bias-controlled multiplex PCR. The original methods were these. Nucleated cell counts per sample were estimated from amplification of reference gene primers within the assay. To quantify the absolute abundance of each unique TCRbeta CDR3 rearrangement, sequence reads were collapsed and filtered. Productive Simpson clonality was computed per sample as the square root of Simpson's diversity index over productive rearrangements. In its TCRdb copy, this immuneACCESS table keeps in-frame sequences only and misses some clones. Where compared with another copy, unresolved V genes explain less than half of these, and the others have no known cause. From that table come the V and J calls and clone size; the DNA was used to work out D and trimming. The sample data list about 220,000 clones, and 86% of these were observed just once. Of the sample, about 4% is held by the ten largest clones.

Enrolling through a virtual design, the prospective study's participants ranged in age from roughly 18 to 100 years and lived across roughly 23 United States geographic areas. Cohort assignment in the prospective study relied on participant-reported clinical history from a screening survey and a study questionnaire. Each participant in the prospective study had whole blood, serum and a nasopharyngeal or oropharyngeal swab collected by mobile phlebotomists. Prospective study participants could optionally give additional blood draws and questionnaires over a roughly 2-month period. Before DNA extraction, prospective study blood samples were shipped either frozen or at room temperature. There are 13 amino acids in the CDR3, from cysteine to phenylalanine inclusive. Only the CDR3 part of the read is kept: 39 bases, read in frame from the first base. Between the V and J ends, shortened by 1 base and 10 bases respectively, the junction contains 11 bases. CDR1 SGHAT and CDR2 FQNNGV are derived from the germline V gene.

Study-wide findings and limitations: The amount of clinical and demographic metadata varied by source and participant and was provided uncurated.

To note about this clone: The antigen it binds to is not known. No quality values exist for individual bases; no much larger clone is one base distant.

The V and J genes are TRBV11-2 and TRBJ2-1; a tentative D call is TRBD2 (5 bases match). Source material: PBMCs or T cells enriched from blood (not recorded which). The TCR was taken from a woman between 40 and 55 years old with acute COVID-19. CDR3 region: CASSLVRGSEQFF. The nucleotide sequence reads as follows: TGTGCCAGCAGCTTAGTACGGGGAAGCGAGCAGTTCTTC. Supplemented by the reference TRBV11-2 and TRBJ2-1 proteins around the CDR3, the complete variable domain is EAGVAQSPRYKIIEKRQSVAFWCNPISGHATLYWYQQILGQGPKLLIQFQNNGVVDDSQLPKDRFSAERLKGVDSTLKIQPAKLEDSAVYLCASSLVRGSEQFFGPGTRLTVL.